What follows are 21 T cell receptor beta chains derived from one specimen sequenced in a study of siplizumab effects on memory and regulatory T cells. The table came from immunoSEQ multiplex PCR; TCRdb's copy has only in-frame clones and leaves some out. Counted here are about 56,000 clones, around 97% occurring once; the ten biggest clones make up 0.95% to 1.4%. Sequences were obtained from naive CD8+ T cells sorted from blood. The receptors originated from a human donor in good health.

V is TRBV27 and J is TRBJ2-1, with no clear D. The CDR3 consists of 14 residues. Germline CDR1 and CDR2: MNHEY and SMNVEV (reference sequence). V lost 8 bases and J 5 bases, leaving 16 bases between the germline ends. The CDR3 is CASAWVGRNNEQFF. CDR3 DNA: TGTGCCAGCGCATGGGTTGGGCGGAACAATGAGCAGTTCTTC.

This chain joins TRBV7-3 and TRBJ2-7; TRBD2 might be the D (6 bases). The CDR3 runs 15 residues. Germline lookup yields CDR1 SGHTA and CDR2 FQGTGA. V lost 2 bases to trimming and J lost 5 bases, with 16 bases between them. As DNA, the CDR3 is TGTGCCAGCAGCTTAGAAGGCCAGGGACTTGACGAGCAGTACTTC. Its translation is CASSLEGQGLDEQYF.

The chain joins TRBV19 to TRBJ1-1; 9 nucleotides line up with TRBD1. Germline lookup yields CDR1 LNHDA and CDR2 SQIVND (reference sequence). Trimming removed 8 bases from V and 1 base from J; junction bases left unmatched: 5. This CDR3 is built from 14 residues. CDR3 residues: CASARDRENTEAFF. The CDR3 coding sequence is TGTGCCAGTGCTCGGGACAGGGAGAACACTGAAGCTTTCTTT.

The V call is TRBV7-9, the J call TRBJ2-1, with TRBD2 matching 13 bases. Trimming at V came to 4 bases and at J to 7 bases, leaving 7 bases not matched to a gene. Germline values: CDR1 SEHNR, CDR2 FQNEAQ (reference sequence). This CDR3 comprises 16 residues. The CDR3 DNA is TGTGCCAGCAGCTCGTGGACTAGCGGGAGTATAAATGAGCAGTTCTTC. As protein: CASSSWTSGSINEQFF.

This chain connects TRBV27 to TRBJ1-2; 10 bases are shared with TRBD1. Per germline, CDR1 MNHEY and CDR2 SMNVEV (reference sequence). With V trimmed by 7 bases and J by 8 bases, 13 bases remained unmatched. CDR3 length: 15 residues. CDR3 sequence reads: CASNSRDRGVEGYTF. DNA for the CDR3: TGTGCCAGCAACAGCCGGGACAGGGGAGTGGAGGGCTACACCTTC.

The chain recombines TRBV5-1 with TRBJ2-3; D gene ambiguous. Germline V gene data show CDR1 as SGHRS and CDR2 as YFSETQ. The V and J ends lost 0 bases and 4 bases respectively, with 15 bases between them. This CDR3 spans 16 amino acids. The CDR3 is CASSLEGGHSADTQYF. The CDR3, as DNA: TGCGCCAGCAGCTTGGAGGGCGGTCACAGCGCAGATACGCAGTATTTT.

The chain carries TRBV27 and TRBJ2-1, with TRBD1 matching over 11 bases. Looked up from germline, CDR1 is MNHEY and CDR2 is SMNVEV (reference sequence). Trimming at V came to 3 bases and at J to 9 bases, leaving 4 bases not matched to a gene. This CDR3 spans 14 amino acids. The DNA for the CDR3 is TGTGCCAGCAGTTTCCGGACAGGGGGCGGTGAGCAGTTCTTC. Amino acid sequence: CASSFRTGGGEQFF.

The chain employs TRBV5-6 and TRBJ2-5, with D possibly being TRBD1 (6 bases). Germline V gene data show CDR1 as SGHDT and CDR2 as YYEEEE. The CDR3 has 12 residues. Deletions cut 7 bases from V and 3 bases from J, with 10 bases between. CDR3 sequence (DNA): TGTGCCAGCGGGACAACCGAAGAGACCCAGTACTTC. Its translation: CASGTTEETQYF. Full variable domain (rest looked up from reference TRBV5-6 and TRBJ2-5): DAGVTQSPTHLIKTRGQQVTLRCSPKSGHDTVSWYQQALGQGPQFIFQYYEEEERQRGNFPDRFSGHQFPNYSSELNVNALLLGDSALYLCASGTTEETQYFGPGTRLLVL.

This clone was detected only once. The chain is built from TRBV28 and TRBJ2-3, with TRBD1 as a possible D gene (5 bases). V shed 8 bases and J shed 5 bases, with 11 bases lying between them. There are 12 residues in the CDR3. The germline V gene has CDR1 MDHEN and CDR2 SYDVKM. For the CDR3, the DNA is TGTGCCAGCGGACAAATGGGAGATACGCAGTATTTT. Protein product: CASGQMGDTQYF.

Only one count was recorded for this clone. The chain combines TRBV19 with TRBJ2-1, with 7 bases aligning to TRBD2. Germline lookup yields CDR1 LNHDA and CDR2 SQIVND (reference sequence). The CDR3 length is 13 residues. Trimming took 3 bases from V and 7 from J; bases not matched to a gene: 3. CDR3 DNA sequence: TGTGCCAGTAGTATTTTCGGGAGGAATGAGCAGTTCTTC. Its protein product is CASSIFGRNEQFF.

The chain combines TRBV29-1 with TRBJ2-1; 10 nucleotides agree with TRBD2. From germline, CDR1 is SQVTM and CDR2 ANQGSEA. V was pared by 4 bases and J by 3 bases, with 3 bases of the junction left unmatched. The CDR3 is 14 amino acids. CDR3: CSVVAGGVYNEQFF. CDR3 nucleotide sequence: TGCAGCGTTGTAGCGGGAGGCGTCTACAATGAGCAGTTCTTC.

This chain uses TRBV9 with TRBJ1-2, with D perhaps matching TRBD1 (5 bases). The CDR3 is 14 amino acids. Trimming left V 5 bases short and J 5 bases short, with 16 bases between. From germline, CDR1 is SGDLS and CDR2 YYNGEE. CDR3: CASSGRIGAYGYTF. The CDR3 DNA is TGTGCCAGCAGTGGGAGGATTGGGGCTTATGGCTACACCTTC.

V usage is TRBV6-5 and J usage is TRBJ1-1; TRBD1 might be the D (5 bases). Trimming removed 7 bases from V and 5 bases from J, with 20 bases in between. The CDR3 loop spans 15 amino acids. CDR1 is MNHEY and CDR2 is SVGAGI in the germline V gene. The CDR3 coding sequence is TGTGCCAGCAATCCTTTGTCAGGGCTTCGGACTGAAGCTTTCTTT. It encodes CASNPLSGLRTEAFF.

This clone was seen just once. CDR3 amino acids: CASTSLGSSYNEQFF. CDR3 bases: TGTGCCAGCACCTCCCTAGGGAGCTCCTACAATGAGCAGTTCTTC. This sequence joins TRBV7-2 and TRBJ2-1, with D tentatively TRBD2 (5 bases). This CDR3 has 15 amino acids. Trimming took off 7 bases at V and 0 bases at J, with 13 bases between the two ends. Per germline, CDR1 SGHTA and CDR2 FQGNSA.

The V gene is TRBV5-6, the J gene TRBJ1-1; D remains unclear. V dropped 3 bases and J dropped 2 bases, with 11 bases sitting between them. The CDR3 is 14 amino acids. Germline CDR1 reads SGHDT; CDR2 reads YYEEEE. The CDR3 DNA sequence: TGTGCCAGCAGCTGGAAGAGCTTCAACACTGAAGCTTTCTTT. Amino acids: CASSWKSFNTEAFF. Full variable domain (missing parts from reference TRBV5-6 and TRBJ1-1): DAGVTQSPTHLIKTRGQQVTLRCSPKSGHDTVSWYQQALGQGPQFIFQYYEEEERQRGNFPDRFSGHQFPNYSSELNVNALLLGDSALYLCASSWKSFNTEAFFGQGTRLTVV.

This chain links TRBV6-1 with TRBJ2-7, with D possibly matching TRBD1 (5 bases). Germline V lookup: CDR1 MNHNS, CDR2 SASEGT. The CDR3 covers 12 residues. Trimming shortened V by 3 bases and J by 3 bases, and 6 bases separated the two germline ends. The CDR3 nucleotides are TGTGCCAGCAGTGAGGACAACTACGAGCAGTACTTC. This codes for CASSEDNYEQYF.

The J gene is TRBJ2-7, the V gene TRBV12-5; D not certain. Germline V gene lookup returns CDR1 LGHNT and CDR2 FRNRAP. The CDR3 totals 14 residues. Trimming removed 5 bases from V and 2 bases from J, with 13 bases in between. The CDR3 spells CASGPSTLTYEQYF. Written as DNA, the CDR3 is TGTGCTAGTGGTCCATCGACACTCACCTACGAGCAGTACTTC.

Here the CDR3 reads CASSTLAASYEQYF. The CDR3 nucleotides are TGTGCCAGCTCAACACTAGCGGCCTCCTACGAGCAGTACTTC. The chain has TRBV2 and TRBJ2-7, with 8 nucleotides matching TRBD2. V shed 8 bases, J shed 0 bases, and the junction held 6 bases outside the gene matches. Germline V gives CDR1 SNHLY, CDR2 FYNNEI. This CDR3 contains 14 residues.

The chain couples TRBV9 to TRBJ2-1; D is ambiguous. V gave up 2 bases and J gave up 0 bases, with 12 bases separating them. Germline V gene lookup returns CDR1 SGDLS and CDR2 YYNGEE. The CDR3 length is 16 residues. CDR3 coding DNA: TGTGCCAGCAGCGTGGGCACACTGAGCTCCTACAATGAGCAGTTCTTC. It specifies CASSVGTLSSYNEQFF.

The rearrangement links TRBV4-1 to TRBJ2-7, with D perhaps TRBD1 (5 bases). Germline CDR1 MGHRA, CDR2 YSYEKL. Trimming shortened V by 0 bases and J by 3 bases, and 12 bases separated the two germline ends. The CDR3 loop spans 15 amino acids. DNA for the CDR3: TGCGCCAGCAGCCAAGAGGCCAGGGCCCACTACGAGCAGTACTTC. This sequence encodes CASSQEARAHYEQYF.

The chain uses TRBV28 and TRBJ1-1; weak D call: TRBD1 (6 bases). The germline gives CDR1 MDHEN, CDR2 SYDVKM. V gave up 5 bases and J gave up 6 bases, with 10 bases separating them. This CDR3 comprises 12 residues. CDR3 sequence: CASSSRGPEAFF. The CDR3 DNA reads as TGTGCCAGCAGTAGCAGGGGTCCTGAAGCTTTCTTT.